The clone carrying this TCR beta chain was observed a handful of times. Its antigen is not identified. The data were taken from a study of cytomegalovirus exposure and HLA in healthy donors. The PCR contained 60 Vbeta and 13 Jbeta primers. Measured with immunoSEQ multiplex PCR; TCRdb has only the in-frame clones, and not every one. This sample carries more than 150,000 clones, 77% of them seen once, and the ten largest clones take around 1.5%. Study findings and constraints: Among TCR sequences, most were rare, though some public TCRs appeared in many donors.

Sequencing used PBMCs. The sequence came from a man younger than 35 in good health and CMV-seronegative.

The DNA for the CDR3 is TGTGCCAGCAGCTTAGGGACAGGGAATGAGCAGTTCTTC. Translation gives CASSLGTGNEQFF. The gene calls are TRBV13 and TRBJ2-1; 7 positions agree with TRBD1. Germline V CDR1 and CDR2: PRHDT, FYEKMQ (reference sequence). V trimming: 0 bases; J trimming: 7 bases; junction bases outside the gene matches: 0. The CDR3 totals 13 residues. Full variable domain (rest looked up from reference TRBV13 and TRBJ2-1): AAGVIQSPRHLIKEKRETATLKCYPIPRHDTVYWYQQGPGQDPQFLISFYEKMQSDKGSIPDRFSAQQFSDYHSELNMSSLELGDSALYFCASSLGTGNEQFFGPGTRLTVL.